This TCR beta chain was profiled in a study of CD8 T cells in ankylosing spondylitis. Study findings and constraints: As reported, disease-linked clones showed significant enrichment in matched ankylosing spondylitis synovial fluid. Typical of ankylosing spondylitis blood, it appeared, was a TCR beta motif of eight highly homologous variants. Reactive arthritis synovial fluid and blood were previously reported to contain some motif variants.

Per the germline V gene, CDR1 is LGHDT and CDR2 is YNNKEL (reference sequence). The CDR3 totals 15 residues. A word on this clonotype: Its matching antigen is unknown. A much bigger clone sits one base away, suggesting this may be a read error.

Molecular-barcoded quantitative 5'-RACE produced these TCR beta libraries. MiXCR was run by TCRdb on the 5' RACE reads, yielding one entry per CDR3 protein. The sample has around 140,000 distinct CDR3 sequences, approximately 10% seen once. This sequence joins TRBV3-1 and TRBJ2-7; perhaps TRBD2 as D (6 bases). This clonotype was sampled from a female donor with ankylosing spondylitis or in good health (not recorded which). Sequencing input: blood, either unsorted or a sorted T cell fraction (not recorded which). CDR3 sequence reads: CVSSPSGLPTHEQYF. The CDR3 DNA reads TGTGTCAGCAGCCCCTCGGGACTCCCCACTCACGAGCAGTACTTC.